These 10 T cell receptor beta chains share one sample of origin, sequenced in a study of blood T cell dynamics during melanoma immunotherapy (dated by TCRdb to the early 2020s). Library construction relied on the immunoSEQ multiplex PCR assay. TCRdb re-hosts the immuneACCESS table, in-frame sequences only. Its copies lack some clones; in the studies checked, an unresolved V gene accounts for under half of them, and the cause for the rest is not known. This sample holds about 6,700 clones; around four fifths were observed only once. About 35% of the sample is taken by the ten largest. The time point label on this specimen signifies: pre-treatment baseline. The specimen was blood, collected from a patient treated with checkpoint blockade. The receptor source for this set is a human donor with melanoma. Some clones in this sample may be carry-over from other donors' samples.

J is TRBJ2-1 and V is TRBV7-2; TRBD2 aligns across 7 bases. CDR1 and CDR2 from the germline V gene are SGHTA and FQGNSA. The J segment lost 7 bases and the V segment lost 3 bases, leaving 9 bases of the junction unmatched. The CDR3 is 15 residues long. The CDR3 loop reads CASSFGRGGGNEQFF. CDR3 bases: TGTGCCAGCAGCTTCGGCCGTGGGGGGGGGAATGAGCAGTTCTTC.

This clone has only a few counts. Here the CDR3 DNA reads TGTGCCAGTAGTGGACGACAGTTGCGTACGAACACTGAAGCTTTCTTT. As protein: CASSGRQLRTNTEAFF. The chain couples TRBV19 to TRBJ1-1, with D possibly matching TRBD1 (5 bases). The CDR3 is 16 residues long. The V gene lost 5 bases and the J gene lost 1 base, with 17 bases spanning the gap. Looked up from germline, CDR1 is LNHDA and CDR2 is SQIVND (reference sequence).

This clone showed up just a few times. The rearrangement joins TRBV7-9 to TRBJ1-2; 8 bases line up with TRBD1. This CDR3 has 13 residues. Germline values: CDR1 SEHNR, CDR2 FQNEAQ (reference sequence). The trim removed 5 bases at V and 7 bases at J, leaving 6 bases unmatched. CDR3 loop: CASSVGQGSGYTF. For the CDR3, the DNA is TGTGCCAGCAGCGTCGGACAGGGAAGTGGCTACACCTTC.

This clone was recorded once. This CDR3 is CASSLQGHSTYYGYTF. DNA for the CDR3: TGTGCCAGCAGTTTACAAGGGCACTCTACCTATTATGGCTACACCTTC. The rearrangement uses TRBV27 and TRBJ1-2; D is ambiguous. The CDR3 length is 16 residues. Germline lookup yields CDR1 MNHEY and CDR2 SMNVEV (reference sequence). V dropped 2 bases and J dropped 5 bases, with 18 bases sitting between them.

The chain recombines TRBV2 with TRBJ1-4, with D unclear. CDR1 and CDR2 from the germline V gene are SNHLY and FYNNEI. This CDR3 contains 12 residues. Trimming left V 3 bases short and J 6 bases short, with 5 bases between. The CDR3 reads CASSDRDEKLFF. DNA for the CDR3: TGTGCCAGCAGTGACAGAGATGAAAAACTGTTTTTT.

The J gene is TRBJ1-5, the V gene TRBV6-1; 7 bases map to TRBD1. Trimming at V came to 3 bases and at J to 3 bases, leaving 8 bases not matched to a gene. The CDR3 is 16 residues long. Germline loops: CDR1 MNHNS, CDR2 SASEGT. The CDR3 loop reads CASSDRGKGNNQPQHF. The CDR3 DNA is TGTGCCAGCAGTGACAGGGGGAAGGGGAACAATCAGCCCCAGCATTTT.

This chain joins TRBV19 and TRBJ2-1; D is possibly TRBD1 or TRBD2 (5 bases each). The CDR3 sequence is 13 residues long. V was pared by 10 bases and J by 5 bases, with 15 bases between. Germline V CDR1 and CDR2: LNHDA, SQIVND (reference sequence). This chain's CDR3 is CATTSGDHNEQFF. CDR3 sequence (DNA): TGTGCCACTACAAGTGGGGACCACAATGAGCAGTTCTTC. Drawing the rest from reference TRBV19 and TRBJ2-1, the complete variable domain is DGGITQSPKYLFRKEGQNVTLSCEQNLNHDAMYWYRQDPGQGLRLIYYSQIVNDFQKGDIAEGYSVSREKKESFPLTVTSAQKNPTAFYLCATTSGDHNEQFFGPGTRLTVL.

There are a few counts of this clone. The V and J genes are TRBV6-1 and TRBJ1-6; D possibly corresponds to TRBD1 (5 bases). This CDR3 region has 14 residues. The V gene's germline CDR1 is MNHNS and CDR2 SASEGT. Trimming removed 4 bases at V and 10 bases at J, with 14 bases between. The CDR3 here is CASSVDRTGSPLHF. The CDR3, as DNA: TGTGCCAGCAGTGTAGACAGAACGGGCTCACCCCTCCACTTT.

The V call is TRBV4-1, the J call TRBJ2-3; D possibly corresponds to TRBD1 (6 bases). Trimming pared 5 bases from V and 6 bases from J, leaving 18 bases between. From germline, CDR1 is MGHRA and CDR2 YSYEKL. This CDR3 is built from 15 residues. For the CDR3, the DNA is TGCGCCAGCAGCGACAACCAGGGGTTCTCGGATACGCAGTATTTT. Translated, it gives CASSDNQGFSDTQYF.

The chain links TRBV15 to TRBJ2-1; 7 nucleotides agree with TRBD2. The length of the CDR3 is 14 residues. Germline trimming cut 2 bases from V and 4 bases from J; bases unmatched to any gene: 2. CDR1 is LNHNV, CDR2 YYDKDF, per germline (reference sequence). CDR3 coding DNA: TGTGCCACCAGCAGACTAGCGGCATACAATGAGCAGTTCTTC. Protein: CATSRLAAYNEQFF.